A selection of T cell receptor beta chains follows, all from one sample in a study of CD8+ T cells in alopecia areata. TCRdb's table, derived via immunoSEQ multiplex PCR, lists solely in-frame clones and lacks some. Seen here are more than 90,000 clones, approximately 54% observed once, and the top ten hold 9.5% to 15%. The starting material was CD8+ T cells sorted from blood, obtained at week 24, from a patient treated with tofacitinib. Receptors were obtained from a human donor with alopecia areata. The conserved cysteine and the conserved F or W are not part of the CDR3 here.

J,length,V,CDR3
TRBJ1-1,13,TRBV5-1,ASSPETRIDTEAF
TRBJ2-5,10,TRBV15,ATSSFGETQY
TRBJ2-7,14,TRBV27,ASSLLVAGGFYEQY
TRBJ1-1,10,TRBV13,ASSYQGQLAF
TRBJ2-5,13,TRBV5-6,ASSLASLYQETQY
TRBJ1-1,10,TRBV29-1,SVADRGTEAF
TRBJ2-7,14,TRBV13,ASSVHSGGLSYEQY
TRBJ2-7,13,TRBV29-1,SVEERQPSSYEQY
TRBJ2-3,14,TRBV5-6,ASSFASGGYTDTQY
TRBJ2-3,16,TRBV7-9,ASSSNRIGQGILDTQY
TRBJ1-2,12,TRBV27,ASTPGGSNYGYT